These 8 T cell receptor beta chains were sequenced from one sample in a study of cytomegalovirus exposure and HLA in healthy donors. PCR involved 60 Vbeta and 13 Jbeta primers. Some clones are missing from TCRdb's copy, which holds only in-frame ones; the method was immunoSEQ multiplex PCR. The table has 90,000 to 120,000 clones, around 80% seen once. Sequencing was carried out using PBMCs. These receptor sequences come from a woman in her forties in good health and CMV-seronegative.

The V call is TRBV4-2, the J call TRBJ2-4; 16 nucleotides line up with TRBD2. V lost 1 base and J lost 1; bases outside the gene matches: 7. CDR3 length: 20 residues. Per the germline V gene, CDR1 is LGHNA and CDR2 is YNFKEQ. The CDR3 spells CASSQGLGLAGGGAKNIQYF. CDR3 DNA sequence: TGTGCCAGCAGCCAAGGATTGGGACTAGCGGGAGGGGGGGCCAAAAACATTCAGTACTTC.

The sample holds a few counts of this clone. V and J are TRBV19 and TRBJ2-2; no clear D gene. Germline CDR1 reads LNHDA; CDR2 reads SQIVND (reference sequence). The CDR3 is made up of 13 amino acids. Between the trimmed V and J ends, which lost 3 bases and 4 bases, there was a span of 6 bases. CDR3 residues: CASSISGTGELFF. The CDR3 nucleotides are TGTGCCAGTAGTATTAGTGGCACCGGGGAGCTGTTTTTT.

This rearrangement joins TRBV7-9 to TRBJ2-7, with D possibly being TRBD2 (6 bases). The CDR3 sequence is 13 residues long. Germline V gene sequence: CDR1 SEHNR, CDR2 FQNEAQ (reference sequence). The germline V and J ends were trimmed by 2 bases and 4 bases, with 9 bases remaining between them. CDR3 DNA: TGTGCCAGCAGCTTAATCGGGGGTTACGAGCAGTACTTC. Translation: CASSLIGGYEQYF.

V usage is TRBV5-1 and J usage is TRBJ2-7, with 7 bases identical to TRBD2. Trimming took 2 bases from V and 2 from J; bases not matched to a gene: 16. CDR1 is SGHRS, CDR2 YFSETQ, per germline. There are 18 residues in the CDR3. CDR3: CASSLGWGGVRETYEQYF. CDR3 DNA sequence: TGCGCCAGCAGCTTAGGCTGGGGGGGGGTTCGGGAAACCTACGAGCAGTACTTC.

CDR3 sequence (DNA): TGTGCCAGCAGCTTAGGAGGTAGTAGGGGCCCTGGAGCGGAGCTGTTTTTT. Protein: CASSLGGSRGPGAELFF. The V and J genes are TRBV7-9 and TRBJ2-2, with D tentatively TRBD1 (5 bases). CDR1 and CDR2 from the germline V gene are SEHNR and FQNEAQ (reference sequence). The CDR3 has 17 residues. Deletions cut 1 base from V and 10 bases from J, with 22 bases between.

V gene TRBV2 combines with J gene TRBJ1-2, with 7 positions matching TRBD1. The CDR3 spans 14 residues. Germline loops: CDR1 SNHLY, CDR2 FYNNEI. Losses at the gene ends were 5 bases for V and 4 bases for J; bases not matched to a gene: 7. CDR3 loop: CASSQFRTGYGYTF. CDR3 DNA: TGTGCCAGCAGTCAATTCCGGACAGGCTATGGCTACACCTTC.

V usage is TRBV5-1 and J usage is TRBJ1-2; D not resolved. V dropped 0 bases and J dropped 4 bases, with 13 bases sitting between them. CDR3 length: 15 residues. CDR1 and CDR2 from the germline V gene are SGHRS and YFSETQ. The CDR3 sequence is CASSLADGRGYGYTF. CDR3 sequence (DNA): TGCGCCAGCAGCTTGGCCGACGGACGGGGCTATGGCTACACCTTC.

The chain couples TRBV28 to TRBJ1-6; D not certain. Deletions cut 8 bases from V and 0 bases from J, with 11 bases between. The CDR3 is 15 amino acids. In germline, CDR1 is MDHEN, CDR2 SYDVKM. The CDR3 DNA reads TGTGCCAGCCGGTTTTCTAGCTCCTATAATTCACCCCTCCACTTT. The encoded protein is CASRFSSSYNSPLHF.